The T cell receptor beta chain described here comes from a study of T cell changes during pregnancy in multiple sclerosis. This CDR3 comprises 15 residues. CDR1 is LGHNA and CDR2 is YNFKEQ in the germline V gene. Trimming removed 4 bases from V and 0 bases from J; junction bases left unmatched: 4. Data came from immunoSEQ multiplex PCR; TCRdb stores just in-frame clones and leaves some out. The table has tens of thousands of clones, about nine tenths seen once. The V gene is TRBV4-2, the J gene TRBJ2-7; 9 bases are a match to TRBD2. The source of this sequence is a female donor in good health, enrolled as a control in a pregnancy study. The material sequenced was CD4+ T cells from peripheral blood mononuclear cells, taken after pregnancy. The CDR3 nucleotides read TGTGCCAGCAGCCGAGGTAGCGGGAGCTCCTACGAGCAGTACTTC. This translates into CASSRGSGSSYEQYF.